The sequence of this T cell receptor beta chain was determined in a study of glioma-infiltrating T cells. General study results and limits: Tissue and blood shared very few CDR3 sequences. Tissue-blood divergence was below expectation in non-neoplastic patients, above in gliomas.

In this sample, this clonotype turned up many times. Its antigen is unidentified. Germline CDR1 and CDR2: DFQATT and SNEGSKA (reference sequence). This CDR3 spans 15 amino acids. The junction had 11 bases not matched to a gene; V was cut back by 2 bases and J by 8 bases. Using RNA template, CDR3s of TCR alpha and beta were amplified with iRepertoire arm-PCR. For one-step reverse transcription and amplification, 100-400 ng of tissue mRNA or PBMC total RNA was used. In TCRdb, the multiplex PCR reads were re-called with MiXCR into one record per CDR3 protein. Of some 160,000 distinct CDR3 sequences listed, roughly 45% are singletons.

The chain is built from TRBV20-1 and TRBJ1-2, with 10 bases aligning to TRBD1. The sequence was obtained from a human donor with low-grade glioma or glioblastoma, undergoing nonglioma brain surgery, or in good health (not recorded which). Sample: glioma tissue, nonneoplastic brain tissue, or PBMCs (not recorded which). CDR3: CSARPGTGVFGGYTF. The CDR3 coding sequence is TGCAGTGCTAGACCAGGGACAGGGGTCTTCGGAGGCTACACCTTC.